This T cell receptor (beta chain) was sequenced in a study of T cell responses to AZD1222 COVID-19 vaccine. CDR3 length equals 15 residues. Trimming removed 5 bases from V and 3 bases from J, with 16 bases in between. CDR1 and CDR2 (germline): LNHDA, SQIVND (reference sequence). Repertoires were generated with immunoSEQ multiplex PCR, while TCRdb's copy carries only in-frame clones and drops some. Of 100,000 or so clones listed, around 89% were seen once; the top ten hold about 1.8%. Study observations and caveats: Reportedly, nearly half the spike-specific TCRs target unmutated variant regions. Just a handful of AZD1222 recipients were seropositive at baseline. The donor group comprised mostly white British people and more females; the analysis possibly underestimated clonal diversity.

With regard to this clone: Its antigen is still unknown.

Sequenced material: peripheral blood, taken on day 0 of AZD1222 vaccination. This chain uses TRBV19 with TRBJ1-1; tentative D call: TRBD1 (5 bases). This TCR derives from an adult in good health. The CDR3 reads CASSGHRGAHTEAFF. CDR3 DNA sequence: TGTGCCAGTAGTGGGCATAGGGGCGCCCACACTGAAGCTTTCTTT.